One and the same sample provided the 5 T cell receptor beta chains below, sequenced in a study of blood T cells in healthy people across ages. Alongside a J-beta primer mix, a sample-barcoded 5' primer served in a second PCR lasting roughly 7 to 11 cycles. Using its own MiXCR run on the 5' RACE reads, TCRdb lists one record per CDR3 protein. Of around 580,000 distinct CDR3 sequences detected, 40% to 55% appear once; the ten largest clones hold roughly 24%. Material: blood. These receptors were collected from a man of 80 years or more in good health.

V gene TRBV27 combines with J gene TRBJ2-1; 12 bases align to TRBD2. V was clipped by 6 bases and J by 8 bases; unmatched bases: 11. Germline lookup yields CDR1 MNHEY and CDR2 SMNVEV (reference sequence). This CDR3 is built from 16 residues. CDR3 region: CASSLLTSGSVDEQFF. The CDR3 nucleotides are TGTGCCAGCAGCCTCCTGACTAGCGGGAGCGTTGATGAGCAGTTCTTC.

This clonotype has just a few counts. This rearrangement joins TRBV7-3 to TRBJ2-1, with a tentative D call TRBD2 (5 bases). V was pared by 5 bases and J by 0 bases, with 17 bases between. The CDR3 spans 17 residues. The V gene's germline CDR1 is SGHTA and CDR2 FQGTGA. The CDR3 region has the DNA TGTGCCAGCAGCGCTATCTCTAGCAGATACTCCTACAATGAGCAGTTCTTC. Its translation is CASSAISSRYSYNEQFF.

The chain carries TRBV10-3 and TRBJ2-1; 9 bases are shared with TRBD2. J lost 7 bases, V lost 10 bases, and 5 bases had no gene match. In germline, CDR1 is ENHRY, CDR2 SYGVKD. The CDR3 extends over 12 amino acids. The CDR3 sequence: CATRAGGNEQFF. CDR3 nucleotide sequence: TGTGCCACCCGAGCGGGGGGAAATGAGCAGTTCTTC.

This clonotype was seen a handful of times. The chain joins TRBV20-1 to TRBJ2-3, with TRBD2 identical over 14 bases. In germline, CDR1 is DFQATT, CDR2 SNEGSKA (reference sequence). CDR3 length: 18 amino acids. J was trimmed by 0 bases and V by 6 bases; bases with no gene match: 11. The CDR3 region has the DNA TGCAGTGCCCACACCGGGACTAGCGGGGGATCTAGCACAGATACGCAGTATTTT. Translation: CSAHTGTSGGSSTDTQYF.

CDR3 residues: CASSWPPAEPANTEAFF. CDR3 nucleotides: TGTGCCAGCAGCTGGCCCCCGGCTGAACCTGCGAACACTGAAGCTTTCTTT. The J gene is TRBJ1-1, the V gene TRBV7-9; D gene uncertain. Germline V gene lookup returns CDR1 SEHNR and CDR2 FQNEAQ (reference sequence). The V end was cut by 4 bases, the J end by 1 base, with 19 bases between. This CDR3 contains 17 residues.